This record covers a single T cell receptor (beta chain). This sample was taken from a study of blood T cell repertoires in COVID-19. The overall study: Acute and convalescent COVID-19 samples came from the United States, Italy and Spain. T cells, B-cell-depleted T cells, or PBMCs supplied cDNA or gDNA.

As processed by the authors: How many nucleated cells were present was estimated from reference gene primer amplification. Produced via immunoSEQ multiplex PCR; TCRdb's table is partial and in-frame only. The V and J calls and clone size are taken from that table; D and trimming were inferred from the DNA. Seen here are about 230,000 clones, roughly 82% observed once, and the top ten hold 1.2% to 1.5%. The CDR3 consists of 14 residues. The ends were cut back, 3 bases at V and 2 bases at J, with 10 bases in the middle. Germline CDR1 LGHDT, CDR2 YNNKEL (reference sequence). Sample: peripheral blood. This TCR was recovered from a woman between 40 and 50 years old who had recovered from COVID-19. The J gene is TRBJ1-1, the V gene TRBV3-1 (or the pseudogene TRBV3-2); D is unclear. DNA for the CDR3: TGTGCCAGCAGCCATAATGGACTCAACACTGAAGCTTTCTTT. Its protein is CASSHNGLNTEAFF.